The 22 T cell receptor beta chains reported below all come from one sample, sequenced in a study of blood T cell repertoires in COVID-19. The data were produced by immunoSEQ multiplex PCR, yet TCRdb's version contains in-frame clones alone and is incomplete. The table includes approximately 360,000 clones, more than 70% detected once. Material for sequencing was PBMCs or T cells enriched from blood (not recorded which). The receptor set was obtained from a man aged 35 to 55 in a cohort exposed to, infected with or recovered from COVID-19 (not recorded which).

The chain uses TRBV27 and TRBJ1-1; possible D gene TRBD1, 5 bases. V lost 6 bases and J 0 bases, leaving 8 bases between the germline ends. The CDR3 covers 13 residues. Per the germline V gene, CDR1 is MNHEY and CDR2 is SMNVEV (reference sequence). CDR3 residues: CASRSRVNTEAFF. The CDR3 DNA follows: TGTGCCAGCAGATCCAGGGTGAACACTGAAGCTTTCTTT.

The genes are TRBV18 and TRBJ1-2, with TRBD1 matching over 8 bases. The germline CDR1 and CDR2 sequences are KGHSH and LQKENI. This CDR3 is built from 16 residues. With 3 bases clipped from V and 3 bases from J, the junction kept 9 bases outside the gene matches. CDR3 loop: CASSPSPGGIDYGYTF. CDR3 bases: TGTGCCAGCTCACCTTCACCAGGGGGCATAGACTATGGCTACACCTTC.

The chain couples TRBV2 to TRBJ1-4; D remains ambiguous. Germline V gives CDR1 SNHLY, CDR2 FYNNEI. The V gene lost 3 bases and the J gene lost 0 bases, with 8 bases spanning the gap. There are 15 residues in the CDR3. Here the CDR3 reads CASSDEKTTNEKLFF. For the CDR3, the DNA is TGTGCCAGCAGTGATGAGAAAACAACTAATGAAAAACTGTTTTTT.

As DNA, the CDR3 is TGTGCCAGCAGCTTATCCGGGACATTGAACACTGAAGCTTTCTTT. This sequence encodes CASSLSGTLNTEAFF. The chain combines TRBV7-2 with TRBJ1-1, with a weak D call TRBD1 (6 bases). V lost 2 bases to trimming and J lost 0 bases, with 10 bases between them. The CDR3 covers 15 residues. Germline V gene lookup returns CDR1 SGHTA and CDR2 FQGNSA. The whole variable domain, filled in from reference TRBV7-2 and TRBJ1-1, reads GAGVSQSPSNKVTEKGKDVELRCDPISGHTALYWYRQSLGQGLEFLIYFQGNSAPDKSGLPSDRFSAERTGGSVSTLTIQRTQQEDSAVYLCASSLSGTLNTEAFFGQGTRLTVV.

This chain connects TRBV19 to TRBJ1-5; 7 nucleotides line up with TRBD1. CDR1 is LNHDA, CDR2 SQIVND, per germline (reference sequence). V lost 3 bases to trimming and J lost 7 bases; unmatched junction nucleotides: 9. CDR3 length: 15 residues. CDR3: CASSIRGILDQPQHF. CDR3 DNA sequence: TGTGCCAGTAGTATCAGGGGGATCCTTGACCAGCCCCAGCATTTT.

The genes are TRBV5-1 and TRBJ2-2; D may be TRBD1 (6 bases). V shed 4 bases and J shed 6 bases, with 16 bases lying between them. This CDR3 region has 15 residues. Germline values: CDR1 SGHRS, CDR2 YFSETQ. The CDR3: CASSGVTGSPGELFF. The DNA of the CDR3 is TGCGCCAGCAGCGGAGTTACAGGGTCTCCCGGGGAGCTGTTTTTT.

The gene calls are TRBV3-1 (or the pseudogene TRBV3-2) and TRBJ1-6, with 7 bases fitting TRBD1. V gave up 3 bases and J gave up 4 bases; unmatched junction bases: 0. This CDR3 region has 14 residues. CDR1 is LGHDT and CDR2 is YNNKEL in the germline V gene (reference sequence). The CDR3 loop reads CASSQGQYNSPLHF. CDR3 bases: TGTGCCAGCAGCCAGGGACAGTATAATTCACCCCTCCACTTT.

The V gene is TRBV5-1, the J gene TRBJ2-5; D is perhaps TRBD2 (6 bases). Germline V gene lookup returns CDR1 SGHRS and CDR2 YFSETQ. V was clipped by 0 bases and J by 5 bases, with 14 bases between them. This CDR3 comprises 15 residues. In DNA, the CDR3 is TGCGCCAGCAGCTTGGGACTAGTGCTAGCGGAGACCCAGTACTTC. This codes for CASSLGLVLAETQYF.

The genes are TRBV4-1 and TRBJ2-7; 9 bases agree with TRBD2. The CDR3 is 16 amino acids. J lost 2 bases, V lost 1 base, and 6 bases had no gene match. Germline CDR1 reads MGHRA; CDR2 reads YSYEKL. The CDR3 is CASSQGLVAGAYEQYF. CDR3 in DNA: TGCGCCAGCAGCCAAGGTCTGGTAGCGGGAGCCTACGAGCAGTACTTC.

About this clone itself: Other DNA sequences from this sample encode an identical CDR3 as well. V usage is TRBV18 and J usage is TRBJ1-5; D call uncertain. V was trimmed by 1 base and J by 3 bases, leaving 7 bases between them. This CDR3 contains 14 residues. Germline CDR1 reads KGHSH; CDR2 reads LQKENI. CDR3 protein: CASSPRADNQPQHF. The CDR3 nucleotides are TGTGCCAGCTCACCACGGGCAGACAATCAGCCCCAGCATTTT. Using reference TRBV18 and TRBJ1-5 for the parts outside the CDR3, the full variable domain is NAGVMQNPRHLVRRRGQEARLRCSPMKGHSHVYWYRQLPEEGLKFMVYLQKENIIDESGMPKERFSAEFPKEGPSILRIQQVVRGDSAAYFCASSPRADNQPQHFGDGTRLSIL.

V and J are TRBV7-3 and TRBJ2-1, with D maybe TRBD2 (6 bases). The length of the CDR3 is 15 residues. Germline CDR1 is SGHTA and CDR2 is FQGTGA. The V end was cut by 4 bases, the J end by 3 bases, with 13 bases between. CDR3 nucleotides: TGTGCCAGCAGCTCTGCGGGAAACGACTACAATGAGCAGTTCTTC. The encoded protein is CASSSAGNDYNEQFF. The full variable domain, in which reference TRBV7-3 and TRBJ2-1 provide the parts outside the CDR3, is GAGVSQTPSNKVTEKGKYVELRCDPISGHTALYWYRQSLGQGPEFLIYFQGTGAADDSGLPNDRFFAVRPEGSVSTLKIQRTERGDSAVYLCASSSAGNDYNEQFFGPGTRLTVL.

The chain is built from TRBV18 and TRBJ2-1; 9 positions match TRBD2. The CDR3 consists of 16 residues. Unmatched junction bases numbered 12, after V lost 5 bases and J lost 7 bases. The V gene's germline CDR1 is KGHSH and CDR2 LQKENI. The CDR3 sequence: CASSVLAGEPLNEQFF. DNA for the CDR3: TGTGCCAGCTCAGTCTTAGCGGGAGAGCCACTTAATGAGCAGTTCTTC.

The genes are TRBV30 and TRBJ2-1; 10 bases are a match to TRBD2. Germline V lookup: CDR1 GTSNPN, CDR2 SVGIG (reference sequence). After removal of 3 bases from V and 7 bases from J, the junction contained 6 bases not matched to a gene. The CDR3 is 14 residues long. As DNA, the CDR3 is TGTGCCTGGAGCCCGGGACTAGCGACGAATGAGCAGTTCTTC. This sequence encodes CAWSPGLATNEQFF.

The genes are TRBV2 and TRBJ2-1; possible D gene TRBD1, 5 bases. The germline CDR1 and CDR2 sequences are SNHLY and FYNNEI. Trimming removed 5 bases at V and 0 bases at J, with 5 bases between. The CDR3 consists of 13 residues. CDR3: CASSQGSYNEQFF. CDR3 DNA: TGTGCCAGCAGTCAGGGCTCCTACAATGAGCAGTTCTTC.

This chain joins TRBV5-4 and TRBJ2-6, with D possibly matching TRBD1 (6 bases). Per the germline V gene, CDR1 is SGHNT and CDR2 is YYREEE (reference sequence). The V end lost 3 bases, the J end lost 0 bases, and 13 bases lay between the germline ends. This CDR3 is built from 17 residues. The CDR3 region is CASSSPGHRSGANVLTF. CDR3 nucleotide sequence: TGTGCCAGCAGCTCCCCGGGACATCGCTCTGGGGCCAACGTCCTGACTTTC.

A single count supports this clone. The V and J genes are TRBV27 and TRBJ1-2; D ambiguous. V lost 6 bases and J 6 bases, leaving 14 bases between the germline ends. Looked up from germline, CDR1 is MNHEY and CDR2 is SMNVEV (reference sequence). The CDR3 length is 13 residues. CDR3 residues: CASSRNGDNGYTF. The CDR3, as DNA: TGTGCCAGCAGCCGGAACGGCGACAATGGCTACACCTTC.

The rearrangement uses TRBV19 and TRBJ2-1, with 11 nucleotides matching TRBD2. Trimming removed 5 bases from V and 8 bases from J; junction bases left unmatched: 8. The germline CDR1 and CDR2 sequences are LNHDA and SQIVND (reference sequence). The CDR3 extends over 15 amino acids. The CDR3, as DNA: TGTGCCAGTAGTTCCCGGACTAGCGGGTCCCATGAGCAGTTCTTC. It specifies CASSSRTSGSHEQFF.

The chain has TRBV9 and TRBJ2-1, with TRBD1 as a possible D gene (5 bases). The CDR3 has 16 residues. V shed 0 bases and J shed 3 bases, with 13 bases lying between them. The germline V gene encodes CDR1 SGDLS and CDR2 YYNGEE. This CDR3 reads CASSVDWAGFYNEQFF. For the CDR3, the DNA is TGTGCCAGCAGCGTAGATTGGGCAGGGTTCTACAATGAGCAGTTCTTC.

This clone came up once. The rearrangement uses TRBV10-2 and TRBJ2-7, with 9 bases aligning to TRBD1. This CDR3 spans 15 amino acids. Per the germline V gene, CDR1 is WSHSY and CDR2 is SAAADI. The V segment lost 7 bases and the J segment 1 base; nucleotides outside the gene matches: 8. The CDR3 DNA reads TGCGCCAGCATCCCGGGACAGGGCCAATCCTACGAGCAGTACTTC. Protein sequence: CASIPGQGQSYEQYF.

The chain carries TRBV18 and TRBJ1-2; a weak D match, TRBD1 (5 bases). The CDR3 runs 14 residues. V lost 1 base and J 7 bases, leaving 13 bases between the germline ends. The germline CDR1 and CDR2 sequences are KGHSH and LQKENI. The CDR3 here is CASSPRVREGGYTF. CDR3 DNA: TGTGCCAGCTCACCACGCGTCAGGGAAGGTGGCTACACCTTC.

This chain joins TRBV2 and TRBJ1-6; TRBD1 aligns across 7 bases. CDR1 is SNHLY, CDR2 FYNNEI, per germline. Germline trimming cut 5 bases from V and 6 bases from J; bases unmatched to any gene: 7. This CDR3 has 15 amino acids. The DNA for the CDR3 is TGTGCCAGCAGTCCATCGGGACAGATTAATTCACCCCTCCACTTT. It encodes CASSPSGQINSPLHF. The whole variable domain, filled in from reference TRBV2 and TRBJ1-6, reads EPEVTQTPSHQVTQMGQEVILRCVPISNHLYFYWYRQILGQKVEFLVSFYNNEISEKSEIFDDQFSVERPDGSNFTLKIRSTKLEDSAMYFCASSPSGQINSPLHFGNGTRLTVT.

This chain links TRBV5-1 with TRBJ1-5; tentatively, D is TRBD1 (5 bases). The CDR3 is 15 residues long. V was shortened by 0 bases and J by 0 bases, with 7 bases between the two germline ends. Per germline, CDR1 SGHRS and CDR2 YFSETQ. The CDR3 nucleotides read TGCGCCAGCAGCTTGGGACAGAATAGCAATCAGCCCCAGCATTTT. Translated, it gives CASSLGQNSNQPQHF.